One and the same sample provided the 8 T cell receptor beta chains below, sequenced in a study of identical twins. TCRdb re-called the 5' RACE reads through MiXCR, storing one row per CDR3 protein. The sample has hundreds of thousands of distinct CDR3 sequences; about 20% are singletons. These data are also associated with another study on T cells expressing NK-cell markers.

Sequencing was carried out using PBMCs. The receptors here all came from a woman in her late teens or twenties in good health.

The chain is built from TRBV20-1 and TRBJ2-7, with a tentative D call TRBD1 (6 bases). The CDR3 runs 14 residues. Trimming stripped 0 bases from V and 5 bases from J, with 14 bases between. CDR1 and CDR2 (germline): DFQATT, SNEGSKA (reference sequence). The CDR3 spells CSARDLQGLNEQYF. CDR3 in DNA: TGCAGTGCTAGAGATCTACAGGGTCTCAACGAGCAGTACTTC.

For the CDR3, the DNA is TGCAGTGCTATCTTCGTTGCGGGGCGGGGGGGCCATGAGCAGTTCTTC. It translates to CSAIFVAGRGGHEQFF. The gene calls are TRBV20-1 and TRBJ2-1, with 9 bases identical to TRBD2. J gave up 8 bases and V 4 bases, and 15 bases lay outside the gene matches. This CDR3 spans 16 amino acids. The germline V gene has CDR1 DFQATT and CDR2 SNEGSKA (reference sequence).

This clonotype was seen a few times. This chain links TRBV10-3 with TRBJ2-7, with 10 bases fitting TRBD2. The CDR3 totals 15 residues. V lost 3 bases and J lost 3; bases outside the gene matches: 5. Germline-derived CDR1 and CDR2 are ENHRY and SYGVKD. CDR3 sequence: CAISEKLAGIYEQYF. The CDR3 bases are TGTGCCATCAGTGAAAAACTAGCGGGGATCTACGAGCAGTACTTC.

This clonotype was found many times. The chain has TRBV12-3 or TRBV12-4 and TRBJ1-5; 8 positions agree with TRBD1. Trimming took 5 bases from V and 3 from J; bases not matched to a gene: 6. The CDR3 contains 15 residues. DNA for the CDR3: TGTGCCAGCAGTGGACGACAGGGGTACAATCAGCCCCAGCATTTT. It codes for CASSGRQGYNQPQHF.

The CDR3 loop reads CSYYQGETQYF. CDR3 sequence (DNA): TGCAGCTATTACCAGGGGGAGACCCAGTACTTC. The chain employs TRBV29-1 and TRBJ2-5, with a possible D match to TRBD1 (6 bases). The CDR3 is 11 residues long. Germline lookup yields CDR1 SQVTM and CDR2 ANQGSEA. V lost 8 bases to trimming and J lost 5 bases, with 12 bases between them.

This clonotype has just a few counts. The CDR3 DNA follows: TGCGCCAGCAGCGGGGGGCAGACAAACGGGGAGCTGTTTTTT. Translated, it gives CASSGGQTNGELFF. This chain uses TRBV5-1 with TRBJ2-2; D is perhaps TRBD1 or TRBD2 (6 bases each). V was shortened by 4 bases and J by 7 bases, with 14 bases between the two germline ends. The CDR3 contains 14 residues. Per the germline V gene, CDR1 is SGHRS and CDR2 is YFSETQ.

This clonotype has a handful of counts. The V call is TRBV6-1, the J call TRBJ1-1, with a possible D match to TRBD1 (6 bases). Germline V gene data show CDR1 as MNHNS and CDR2 as SASEGT. V was clipped by 5 bases and J by 4 bases, with 20 bases between them. The CDR3 sequence is 16 residues long. The CDR3 DNA is TGTGCCAGCAGTCGAACAGGGCGGGGGTTTGGCACTGAAGCTTTCTTT. Encoded protein: CASSRTGRGFGTEAFF.

The chain carries TRBV28 and TRBJ2-1; D could derive from TRBD1 or TRBD2 (6 bases each). The CDR3 runs 14 residues. Germline V CDR1 and CDR2: MDHEN, SYDVKM. The ends were cut back, 5 bases at V and 9 bases at J, with 17 bases in the middle. CDR3 sequence: CASSVRGRVAEQFF. As DNA, the CDR3 is TGTGCCAGCAGTGTCCGGGGGCGGGTGGCTGAGCAGTTCTTC.